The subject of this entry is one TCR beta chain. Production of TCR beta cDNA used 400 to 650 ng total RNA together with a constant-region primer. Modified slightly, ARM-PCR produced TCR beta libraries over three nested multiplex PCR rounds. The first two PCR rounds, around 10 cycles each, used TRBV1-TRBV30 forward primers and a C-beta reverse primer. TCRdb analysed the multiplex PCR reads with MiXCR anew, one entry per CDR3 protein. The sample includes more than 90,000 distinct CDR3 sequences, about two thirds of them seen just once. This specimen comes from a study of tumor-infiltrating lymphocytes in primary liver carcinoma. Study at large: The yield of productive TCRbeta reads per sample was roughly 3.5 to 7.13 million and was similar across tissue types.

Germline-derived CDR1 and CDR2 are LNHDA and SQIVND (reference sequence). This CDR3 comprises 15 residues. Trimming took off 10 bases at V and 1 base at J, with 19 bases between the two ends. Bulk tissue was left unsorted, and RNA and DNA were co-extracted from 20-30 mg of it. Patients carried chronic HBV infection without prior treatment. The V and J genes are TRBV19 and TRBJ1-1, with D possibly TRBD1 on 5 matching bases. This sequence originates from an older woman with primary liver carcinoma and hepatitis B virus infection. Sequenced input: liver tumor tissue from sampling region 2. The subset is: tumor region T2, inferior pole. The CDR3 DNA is TGTGCCACCAAGGGGCGGGGGTTTGGGAACACTGAAGCTTTCTTT. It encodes CATKGRGFGNTEAFF.